The clone carrying this T cell receptor (beta chain) was detected only once. These data are taken from a study of blood T cells in healthy people across ages. Whole-study context: There was about one barcoded beta molecule captured by template switching per two T cells.

Total RNA was extracted at no less than 5 micrograms per sample. Then a second PCR, running about 6 to 12 cycles, was carried out with a sample-barcoded 5' primer and a J-beta primer mix. TCRdb called the 5' RACE reads again in MiXCR, with one record for every CDR3 protein. In the table there are roughly 800,000 distinct CDR3 sequences, 53% of which are singletons. The CDR3 runs to 19 residues. CDR1 and CDR2 from the germline V gene are GTSNPN and SVGIG (reference sequence). The ends lost 4 bases at V and 2 bases at J; junction bases unmatched: 18. The receptor's source is a man at least 80 years old in good health. The chain joins TRBV30 to TRBJ2-4; 9 bases are shared with TRBD1. Sequencing input: blood. CDR3 residues: CAWTLTGGVYGGSKNIQYF. The CDR3 DNA is TGTGCCTGGACCCTTACAGGGGGCGTTTACGGGGGGTCCAAAAACATTCAGTACTTC.